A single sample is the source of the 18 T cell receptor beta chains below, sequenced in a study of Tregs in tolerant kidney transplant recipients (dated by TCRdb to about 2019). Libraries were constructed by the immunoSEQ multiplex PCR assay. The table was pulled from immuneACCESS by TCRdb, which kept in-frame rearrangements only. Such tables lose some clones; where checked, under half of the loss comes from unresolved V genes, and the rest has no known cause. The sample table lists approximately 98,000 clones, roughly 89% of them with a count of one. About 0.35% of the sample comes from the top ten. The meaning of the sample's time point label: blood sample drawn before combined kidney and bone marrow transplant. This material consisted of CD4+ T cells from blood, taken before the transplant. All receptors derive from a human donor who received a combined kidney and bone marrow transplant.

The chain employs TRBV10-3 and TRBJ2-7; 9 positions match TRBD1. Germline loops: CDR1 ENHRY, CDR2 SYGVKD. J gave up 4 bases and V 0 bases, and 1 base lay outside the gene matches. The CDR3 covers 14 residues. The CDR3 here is CAISESGTGYEQYF. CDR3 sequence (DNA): TGTGCCATCAGTGAGTCGGGGACAGGGTACGAGCAGTACTTC.

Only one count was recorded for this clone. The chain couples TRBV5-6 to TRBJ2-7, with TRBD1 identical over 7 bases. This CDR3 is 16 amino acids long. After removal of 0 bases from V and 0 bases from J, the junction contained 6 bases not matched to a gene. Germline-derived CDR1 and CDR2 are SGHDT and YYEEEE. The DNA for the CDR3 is TGTGCCAGCAGCTTGGACTCCGGGACAGTCTCCTACGAGCAGTACTTC. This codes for CASSLDSGTVSYEQYF.

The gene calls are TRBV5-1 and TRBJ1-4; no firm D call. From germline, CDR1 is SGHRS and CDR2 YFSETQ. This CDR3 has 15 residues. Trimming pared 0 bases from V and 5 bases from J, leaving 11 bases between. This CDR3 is CASSLAGSFNEKLFF. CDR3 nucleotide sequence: TGCGCCAGCAGCTTGGCTGGCTCTTTCAATGAAAAACTGTTTTTT.

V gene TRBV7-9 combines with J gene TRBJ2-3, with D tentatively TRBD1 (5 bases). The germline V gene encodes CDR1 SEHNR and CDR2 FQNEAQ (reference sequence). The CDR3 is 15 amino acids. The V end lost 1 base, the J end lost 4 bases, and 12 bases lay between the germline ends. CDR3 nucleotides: TGTGCCAGCAGCTTAGTTGCAGGGTATGCAGATACGCAGTATTTT. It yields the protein CASSLVAGYADTQYF.

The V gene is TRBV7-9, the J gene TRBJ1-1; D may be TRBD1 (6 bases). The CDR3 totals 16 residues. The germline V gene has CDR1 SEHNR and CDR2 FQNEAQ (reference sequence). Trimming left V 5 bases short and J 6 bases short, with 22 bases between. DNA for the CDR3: TGTGCCAGCAGCACCAATGCCCAGGGGACGAGGGCTGAAGCTTTCTTT. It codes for CASSTNAQGTRAEAFF. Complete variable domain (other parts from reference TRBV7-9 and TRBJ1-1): DTGVSQNPRHKITKRGQNVTFRCDPISEHNRLYWYRQTLGQGPEFLTYFQNEAQLEKSRLLSDRFSAERPKGSFSTLEIQRTEQGDSAMYLCASSTNAQGTRAEAFFGQGTRLTVV.

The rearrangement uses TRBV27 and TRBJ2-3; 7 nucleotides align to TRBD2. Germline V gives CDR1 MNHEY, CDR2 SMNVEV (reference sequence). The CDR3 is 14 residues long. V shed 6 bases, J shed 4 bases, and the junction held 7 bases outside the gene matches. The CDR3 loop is CASSRGRASDTQYF. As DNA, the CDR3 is TGTGCCAGCAGCCGAGGGAGGGCCTCAGATACGCAGTATTTT.

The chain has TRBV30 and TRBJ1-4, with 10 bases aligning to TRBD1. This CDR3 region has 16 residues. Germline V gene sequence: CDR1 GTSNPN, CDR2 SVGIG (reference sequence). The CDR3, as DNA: TGTTTGGCCGGGACAGGGGCCTTTGCAACTAATGAAAAACTGTTTTTT. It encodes CLAGTGAFATNEKLFF.

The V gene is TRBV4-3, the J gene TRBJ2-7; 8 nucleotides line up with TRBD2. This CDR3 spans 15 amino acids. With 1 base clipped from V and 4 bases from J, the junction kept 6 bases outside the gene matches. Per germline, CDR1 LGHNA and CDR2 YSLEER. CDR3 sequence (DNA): TGCGCCAGCAGCCAAGGACCCACGGGGGGGTACGAGCAGTACTTC. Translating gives CASSQGPTGGYEQYF.

The CDR3 here is CASSVRAGYGYTF. As DNA, the CDR3 is TGTGCCAGCAGCGTCAGGGCCGGCTATGGCTACACCTTC. V and J are TRBV7-9 and TRBJ1-2; maybe TRBD1 (5 bases). This CDR3 region has 13 residues. Germline V gene lookup returns CDR1 SEHNR and CDR2 FQNEAQ (reference sequence). V lost 5 bases and J lost 4, with 11 bases in between.

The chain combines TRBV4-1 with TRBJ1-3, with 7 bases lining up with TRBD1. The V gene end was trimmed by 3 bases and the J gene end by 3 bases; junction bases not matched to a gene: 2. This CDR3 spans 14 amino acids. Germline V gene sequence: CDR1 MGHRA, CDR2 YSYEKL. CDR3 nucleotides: TGCGCCAGCAGCCAGACAGGGCTTGGAAACACCATATATTTT. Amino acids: CASSQTGLGNTIYF.

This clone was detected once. CDR3 sequence: CASSPTSGSAGELFF. CDR3 bases: TGCGCCAGCAGTCCAACTAGCGGGAGTGCCGGGGAGCTGTTTTTT. V is TRBV5-1 and J is TRBJ2-2; 11 nucleotides align to TRBD2. There are 15 residues in the CDR3. CDR1 and CDR2 (germline): SGHRS, YFSETQ. V gave up 5 bases and J gave up 6 bases; unmatched junction bases: 6.

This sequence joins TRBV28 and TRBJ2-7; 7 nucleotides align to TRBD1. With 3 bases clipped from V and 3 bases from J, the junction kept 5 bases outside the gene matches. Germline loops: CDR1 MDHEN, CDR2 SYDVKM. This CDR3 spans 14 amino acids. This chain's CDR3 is CASSFPTGNYEQYF. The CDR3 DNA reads TGTGCCAGCAGTTTCCCGACAGGGAACTACGAGCAGTACTTC.

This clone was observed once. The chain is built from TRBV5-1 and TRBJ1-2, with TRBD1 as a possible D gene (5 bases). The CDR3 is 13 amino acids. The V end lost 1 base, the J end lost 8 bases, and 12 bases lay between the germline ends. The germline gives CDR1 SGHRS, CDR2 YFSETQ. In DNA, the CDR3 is TGCGCCAGCAGCTTGACGGGGGTGCGCGGCTACACCTTC. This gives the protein CASSLTGVRGYTF.

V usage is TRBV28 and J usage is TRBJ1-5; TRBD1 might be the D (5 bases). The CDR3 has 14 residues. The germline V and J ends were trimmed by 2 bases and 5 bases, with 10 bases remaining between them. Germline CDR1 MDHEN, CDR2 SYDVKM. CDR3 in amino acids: CASSLRQSYQPQHF. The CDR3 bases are TGTGCCAGCAGTTTACGACAGTCCTATCAGCCCCAGCATTTT. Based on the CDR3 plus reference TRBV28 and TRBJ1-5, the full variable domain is DVKVTQSSRYLVKRTGEKVFLECVQDMDHENMFWYRQDPGLGLRLIYFSYDVKMKEKGDIPEGYSVSREKKERFSLILESASTNQTSMYLCASSLRQSYQPQHFGDGTRLSIL.

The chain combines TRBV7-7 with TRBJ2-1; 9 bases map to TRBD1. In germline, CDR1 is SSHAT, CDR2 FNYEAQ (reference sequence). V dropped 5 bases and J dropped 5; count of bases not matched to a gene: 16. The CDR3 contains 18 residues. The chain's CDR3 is CASSPGTGPSLSNNEQFF. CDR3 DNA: TGTGCCAGCAGCCCGGGGACAGGGCCGTCCCTAAGCAACAATGAGCAGTTCTTC. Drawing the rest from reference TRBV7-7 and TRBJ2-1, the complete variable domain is GAGVSQSPRYKVTKRGQDVTLRCDPISSHATLYWYQQALGQGPEFLTYFNYEAQPDKSGLPSDRFSAERPEGSISTLTIQRTEQRDSAMYRCASSPGTGPSLSNNEQFFGPGTRLTVL.

In DNA form, the CDR3 reads TGTGCCAGCAGCCGACCGGGACAGGGGAATGAAAAACTGTTTTTT. Translation gives CASSRPGQGNEKLFF. V usage is TRBV5-4 and J usage is TRBJ1-4; 10 nucleotides line up with TRBD1. The CDR3 length is 15 residues. The junction had 5 bases not matched to a gene; V was cut back by 4 bases and J by 5 bases. CDR1 and CDR2 (germline): SGHNT, YYREEE (reference sequence).

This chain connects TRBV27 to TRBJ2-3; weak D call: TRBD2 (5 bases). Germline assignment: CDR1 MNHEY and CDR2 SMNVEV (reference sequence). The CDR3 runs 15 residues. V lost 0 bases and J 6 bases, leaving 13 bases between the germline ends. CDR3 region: CASSLSSRVRDTQYF. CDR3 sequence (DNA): TGTGCCAGCAGTTTATCGTCGCGGGTGCGGGATACGCAGTATTTT.

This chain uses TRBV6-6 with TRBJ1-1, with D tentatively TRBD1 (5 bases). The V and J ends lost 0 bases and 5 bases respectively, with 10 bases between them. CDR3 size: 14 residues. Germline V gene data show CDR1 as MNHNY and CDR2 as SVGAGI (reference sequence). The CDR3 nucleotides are TGTGCCAGCAGTTACTCCAGGGAGGAGACTGAAGCTTTCTTT. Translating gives CASSYSREETEAFF.